The 30 T cell receptor beta chains below all came from one sample that was sequenced in a study of blood T cells in healthy people across ages. The authors ran a second PCR of about 6 to 11 cycles using a sample-barcoded 5' primer and a J-beta primer mix. TCRdb re-called the 5' RACE reads through MiXCR, storing one row per CDR3 protein. The sample holds some 1.5 million distinct CDR3 sequences, 28% seen once. Specimen: blood. The receptors derive from a woman aged 25 to 45 in good health.

This clonotype has more than one count but fewer than ten. This chain links TRBV28 with TRBJ1-2, with D unresolved. V was clipped by 7 bases and J by 3 bases, with 9 bases between them. CDR1 is MDHEN, CDR2 SYDVKM, per germline. This CDR3 spans 12 amino acids. CDR3 bases: TGTGCCAGCAAAATACAGCACTATGGCTACACCTTC. It is translated as CASKIQHYGYTF.

The CDR3 sequence is CASSLASEQETQYF. DNA for the CDR3: TGTGCCAGCAGCTTAGCTAGCGAGCAAGAGACCCAGTACTTC. The chain has TRBV7-2 and TRBJ2-5, with D maybe TRBD2 (5 bases). Germline assignment: CDR1 SGHTA and CDR2 FQGNSA. The ends were cut back, 0 bases at V and 2 bases at J, with 7 bases in the middle. The CDR3 consists of 14 residues.

In its sample, this clonotype was seen a few times. The chain uses TRBV5-1 and TRBJ2-3; D is ambiguous. Germline CDR1 is SGHRS and CDR2 is YFSETQ. Between the trimmed V and J ends, which lost 2 bases and 0 bases, there was a span of 10 bases. The CDR3 spans 15 residues. DNA of the CDR3: TGCGCCAGCAGCTTTCGGCCAAGAAGCACAGATACGCAGTATTTT. Its protein product is CASSFRPRSTDTQYF.

This chain connects TRBV15 to TRBJ1-4; D remains unclear. Germline assignment: CDR1 LNHNV and CDR2 YYDKDF (reference sequence). V dropped 0 bases and J dropped 4 bases, with 6 bases sitting between them. The CDR3 is 14 amino acids. CDR3 in amino acids: CATSRDLLNEKLFF. CDR3 sequence (DNA): TGTGCCACCAGCAGAGATCTCCTTAATGAAAAACTGTTTTTT.

Points on this clonotype: Since a much larger clone is just one base distant, this may be a read error. This chain connects TRBV12-3 or TRBV12-4 to TRBJ2-7; a possible D gene is TRBD1 (6 bases). The CDR3 is 14 residues long. In DNA, the CDR3 is TGTGCCAGCATCCTGGAAATGAGGGGGTACGAGCCGTACTTC. Protein product: CASILEMRGYEPYF.

This clonotype was counted many times. This chain joins TRBV5-1 and TRBJ2-6; D is unresolved. Germline CDR1 and CDR2: SGHRS and YFSETQ. Trimming removed 4 bases at V and 0 bases at J, with 8 bases between. The CDR3 runs to 15 residues. The CDR3 here is CASSMMNSGANVLTF. As DNA, the CDR3 is TGCGCCAGCAGCATGATGAACTCTGGGGCCAACGTCCTGACTTTC.

The chain is built from TRBV4-1 and TRBJ1-4, with D perhaps TRBD1 (6 bases). The V and J ends lost 0 bases and 6 bases respectively, with 11 bases between them. This CDR3 comprises 15 residues. Per the germline V gene, CDR1 is MGHRA and CDR2 is YSYEKL. Written as DNA, the CDR3 is TGCGCCAGCAGCCAAGATGCTGGGGGCTATGAAAAACTGTTTTTT. Translating gives CASSQDAGGYEKLFF.

This chain uses TRBV7-9 with TRBJ2-1; 7 bases align to TRBD2. V was clipped by 5 bases and J by 0 bases; unmatched bases: 10. The CDR3 spans 17 residues. The V gene's germline CDR1 is SEHNR and CDR2 FQNEAQ (reference sequence). The CDR3 loop reads CASSPPLAGNSYNEQFF. The CDR3 nucleotides read TGTGCCAGCAGCCCACCCTTAGCGGGTAACTCCTACAATGAGCAGTTCTTC.

A remark on this clonotype: A clone one base away is much larger, so this may be a read error. The gene calls are TRBV28 and TRBJ2-1; 11 bases align to TRBD1. Per germline, CDR1 MDHEN and CDR2 SYDVKM. The CDR3 consists of 14 residues. The CDR3 loop reads CACSRDRGSDEQFF. Here the CDR3 DNA reads TGTGCCTGCAGTCGGGACAGGGGGAGCGATGAGCAGTTCTTC. The full variable domain, its missing parts supplied by reference TRBV28 and TRBJ2-1, is DVKVTQSSRYLVKRTGEKVFLECVQDMDHENMFWYRQDPGLGLRLIYFSYDVKMKEKGDIPEGYSVSREKKERFSLILESASTNQTSMYLCACSRDRGSDEQFFGPGTRLTVL.

This chain connects TRBV6-6 to TRBJ2-4; 8 nucleotides agree with TRBD2. Germline V gene lookup returns CDR1 MNHNY and CDR2 SVGAGI (reference sequence). The CDR3 loop spans 15 amino acids. The J segment lost 10 bases and the V segment lost 6 bases, leaving 14 bases of the junction unmatched. This CDR3 is CASSPQRGREGIQYF. CDR3 sequence (DNA): TGTGCCAGCAGCCCTCAGCGGGGACGGGAGGGAATTCAGTACTTC.

This clonotype came up a few times. V is TRBV29-1 and J is TRBJ1-4; TRBD1 matches 8 bases. Losses at the gene ends were 6 bases for V and 4 bases for J; bases not matched to a gene: 4. The CDR3 totals 13 residues. In germline, CDR1 is SQVTM, CDR2 ANQGSEA. CDR3 region: CSVWTGFNEKLFF. CDR3 coding DNA: TGCAGCGTATGGACAGGGTTTAATGAAAAACTGTTTTTT.

The sample holds many counts of this clonotype. The gene calls are TRBV12-3 or TRBV12-4 and TRBJ2-7; D remains unclear. The CDR3 runs to 15 residues. Trimming took off 5 bases at V and 1 base at J, with 15 bases between the two ends. CDR3 bases: TGTGCCAGCAGTCCCGGGTCCAACCCTTCCTACGAGCAGTACTTC. This encodes CASSPGSNPSYEQYF.

The V call is TRBV18, the J call TRBJ2-2, with D maybe TRBD1 (6 bases). In germline, CDR1 is KGHSH, CDR2 LQKENI. V shed 5 bases and J shed 0 bases, with 16 bases lying between them. This CDR3 spans 17 amino acids. The CDR3 DNA reads as TGTGCCAGCTCATTACATCCGGGACAATCGAACACCGGGGAGCTGTTTTTT. It encodes CASSLHPGQSNTGELFF.

This clonotype was counted between two and nine times. V is TRBV9 and J is TRBJ2-7, with 10 bases fitting TRBD2. Per the germline V gene, CDR1 is SGDLS and CDR2 is YYNGEE. The CDR3 contains 15 residues. Trimming removed 3 bases from V and 0 bases from J; junction bases left unmatched: 3. In nucleotides, the CDR3 is TGTGCCAGCAGCGCCGGGACTAGCGACTCCTACGAGCAGTACTTC. Translating gives CASSAGTSDSYEQYF.

A few counts support this clonotype. This sequence joins TRBV19 and TRBJ1-5, with D hard to call. The CDR3 runs 14 residues. Per the germline V gene, CDR1 is LNHDA and CDR2 is SQIVND (reference sequence). V gave up 5 bases and J gave up 4 bases, with 12 bases separating them. CDR3 bases: TGTGCCAGTAGTTCTTTGGCAGATAATCAGCCCCAGCATTTT. Translating gives CASSSLADNQPQHF.

This clonotype was recorded at least ten times. The chain recombines TRBV10-2 with TRBJ2-3; D is uncertain. Trimming took 4 bases from V and 1 from J, leaving 9 bases between them. Germline V lookup: CDR1 WSHSY, CDR2 SAAADI. This CDR3 spans 14 amino acids. This CDR3 reads CASSVRARTDTQYF. CDR3 in DNA: TGCGCCAGCAGTGTTAGGGCCCGCACAGATACGCAGTATTTT.

The chain carries TRBV12-3 or TRBV12-4 and TRBJ1-5; no clear D gene. With 6 bases removed from V and 3 bases from J, the gap between germline ends came to 12 bases. The CDR3 has 14 amino acids. CDR3 amino acids: CASSLDGNNQPQHF. In nucleotides, the CDR3 is TGTGCCAGCAGCCTGGACGGGAACAATCAGCCCCAGCATTTT.

This rearrangement joins TRBV6-5 to TRBJ1-2; D gene unclear. The CDR3 totals 16 residues. V was shortened by 7 bases and J by 3 bases, with 21 bases between the two germline ends. Per the germline V gene, CDR1 is MNHEY and CDR2 is SVGAGI. This CDR3 reads CASTNTPRGLDYGYTF. The CDR3 nucleotides are TGTGCCAGCACCAATACGCCCCGAGGGCTGGACTATGGCTACACCTTC.

This clonotype was counted a few times. The genes are TRBV12-5 and TRBJ2-5; 7 positions agree with TRBD1. Per germline, CDR1 LGHNT and CDR2 FRNRAP. V trimming: 4 bases; J trimming: 5 bases; junction bases outside the gene matches: 4. The CDR3 is 13 amino acids. The CDR3 region is CASGSQGTETQYF. The CDR3 DNA reads as TGTGCTAGTGGTTCACAGGGGACCGAGACCCAGTACTTC.

V usage is TRBV18 and J usage is TRBJ2-7; 7 nucleotides agree with TRBD1. The V gene end was trimmed by 2 bases and the J gene end by 3 bases; junction bases not matched to a gene: 7. The CDR3 is 15 amino acids. CDR1 is KGHSH and CDR2 is LQKENI in the germline V gene. The CDR3 DNA reads as TGTGCCAGCTCACCAAGGGGGCCCGGGCACTACGAGCAGTACTTC. Protein product: CASSPRGPGHYEQYF.

The rearrangement joins TRBV5-1 to TRBJ1-1, with 8 bases identical to TRBD1. Germline V gene sequence: CDR1 SGHRS, CDR2 YFSETQ. The CDR3 contains 15 residues. V gave up 4 bases and J gave up 4 bases; unmatched junction bases: 9. CDR3 nucleotide sequence: TGCGCCAGCAGCCCAGCAGGGGGCGTTAGCACTGAAGCTTTCTTT. Encoded protein: CASSPAGGVSTEAFF.

This clonotype was seen many times. CDR3 sequence reads: CASSSGDRSYEQYF. The CDR3 coding sequence is TGTGCCAGCAGTTCAGGGGACAGATCCTACGAGCAGTACTTC. J is TRBJ2-7 and V is TRBV6-6; TRBD1 aligns across 7 bases. CDR3 length equals 14 residues. With 4 bases clipped from V and 1 base from J, the junction kept 4 bases outside the gene matches. CDR1 MNHNY and CDR2 SVGAGI come from the germline V gene (reference sequence).

V usage is TRBV5-5 and J usage is TRBJ2-5; TRBD2 matches at 7 bases. Trimming took 3 bases from V and 11 from J; bases not matched to a gene: 13. CDR1 is SGHKS, CDR2 YYEKEE, per germline (reference sequence). CDR3 size: 14 residues. CDR3 sequence: CASSSGLSTEEQYF. The CDR3, as DNA: TGTGCCAGCAGCTCGGGACTATCCACGGAAGAGCAGTACTTC.

The V and J genes are TRBV7-6 and TRBJ1-1; 7 bases fit TRBD1. CDR1 and CDR2 from the germline V gene are SGHVS and FNYEAQ. J was trimmed by 7 bases and V by 4 bases; bases with no gene match: 3. The CDR3 is 12 residues long. Here the CDR3 reads CASSSGDSEAFF. DNA of the CDR3: TGTGCCAGCAGCTCCGGGGACAGTGAAGCTTTCTTT.

The chain carries TRBV6-6 and TRBJ1-6; 7 bases line up with TRBD1. V was clipped by 6 bases and J by 8 bases; unmatched bases: 10. This CDR3 spans 15 amino acids. Germline V gene lookup returns CDR1 MNHNY and CDR2 SVGAGI (reference sequence). CDR3 residues: CASRQTGTVDSPLHF. CDR3 DNA: TGTGCCAGCAGGCAGACGGGGACAGTCGATTCACCCCTCCACTTT.

This clonotype was counted only a few times. CDR3 coding DNA: TGTGCCAGCACCTCGGGCTGGGGCTGGAACGAGCAGTACTTC. Protein product: CASTSGWGWNEQYF. The rearrangement uses TRBV7-2 and TRBJ2-7; D is possibly TRBD1 (5 bases). The V end was cut by 7 bases, the J end by 5 bases, with 18 bases between. CDR3 length equals 14 residues. Germline loops: CDR1 SGHTA, CDR2 FQGNSA.

This rearrangement joins TRBV20-1 to TRBJ1-1; D unclear. Germline lookup yields CDR1 DFQATT and CDR2 SNEGSKA (reference sequence). The CDR3 covers 12 residues. Trimming took off 5 bases at V and 3 bases at J, with 10 bases between the two ends. This chain's CDR3 is CSAPCRDTEAFF. Here the CDR3 DNA reads TGCAGTGCTCCCTGCCGGGACACTGAAGCTTTCTTT.

This clonotype was recorded at least ten times. V and J are TRBV28 and TRBJ2-5; possible D gene TRBD2, 6 bases. The CDR3 totals 14 residues. Germline CDR1 is MDHEN and CDR2 is SYDVKM. With 5 bases removed from V and 4 bases from J, the gap between germline ends came to 14 bases. The CDR3 region has the DNA TGTGCCAGCAGTACCACCGCCGGGGGAGAGACCCAGTACTTC. This gives the protein CASSTTAGGETQYF.

Remarks on this clonotype: Being one base from a much bigger clone, this may be a read error. The chain links TRBV20-1 to TRBJ2-1, with unresolved D. The V end lost 6 bases, the J end lost 10 bases, and 19 bases lay between the germline ends. The CDR3 spans 13 residues. Germline-derived CDR1 and CDR2 are DFQATT and SNEGSKA (reference sequence). The DNA for the CDR3 is TGCAGTGCGCCACCCCTCGCCGGAGCCGAGCAGTTCTTC. Protein: CSAPPLAGAEQFF.

This clonotype has just a few counts. V usage is TRBV5-1 and J usage is TRBJ2-5; D gene unclear. Germline-derived CDR1 and CDR2 are SGHRS and YFSETQ. This CDR3 has 15 residues. With 2 bases removed from V and 5 bases from J, the gap between germline ends came to 16 bases. The CDR3 coding sequence is TGCGCCAGCAGCTTACGTAGTCGGCCTGGGGAGACCCAGTACTTC. As protein: CASSLRSRPGETQYF.